The 22 T cell receptor beta chains below come from one sample, sequenced in a study of cytomegalovirus exposure and HLA in healthy donors. The PCR was carried out with 60 Vbeta primers and 13 Jbeta primers. Sequencing was performed with immunoSEQ multiplex PCR; in TCRdb, only in-frame clones are kept and a portion is missing. The table records around 130,000 clones, around 80% of them present only once. Sequencing used PBMCs. All receptors come from a man younger than 40 in good health and CMV-seronegative.

This clone was picked up a small number of times. The V and J genes are TRBV5-6 and TRBJ1-2; 7 nucleotides match TRBD1. V lost 4 bases, J lost 3 bases, and 9 bases stayed unmatched. The CDR3 covers 15 residues. Germline values: CDR1 SGHDT, CDR2 YYEEEE. CDR3 loop: CASSLRPTGDYGYTF. The CDR3 DNA is TGTGCCAGCAGCCTCCGCCCCACAGGGGACTATGGCTACACCTTC.

V usage is TRBV5-1 and J usage is TRBJ1-1, with no clear D. The CDR3 contains 13 residues. Germline lookup yields CDR1 SGHRS and CDR2 YFSETQ. The germline V and J ends were trimmed by 4 bases and 1 base, with 8 bases remaining between them. This chain's CDR3 is CASSRESNTEAFF. The CDR3 region has the DNA TGCGCCAGCAGCCGAGAGTCGAACACTGAAGCTTTCTTT.

This clone occurred once. The chain has TRBV6-6 and TRBJ2-7; 8 positions match TRBD1. The CDR3 runs 14 residues. CDR1 is MNHNY and CDR2 is SVGAGI in the germline V gene (reference sequence). The V segment lost 0 bases and the J segment 6 bases; nucleotides outside the gene matches: 4. CDR3 nucleotide sequence: TGTGCCAGCAGTTACTCCGGACAGGGTGGCGAGCAGTACTTC. Protein product: CASSYSGQGGEQYF.

The chain links TRBV5-6 to TRBJ2-7; 11 nucleotides agree with TRBD1. Germline V gives CDR1 SGHDT, CDR2 YYEEEE. The trim removed 2 bases at V and 4 bases at J, leaving 5 bases unmatched. The CDR3 runs to 15 residues. In DNA form, the CDR3 reads TGTGCCAGCAGCTTTGGACAGGGGGCTTTATACGAGCAGTACTTC. This gives the protein CASSFGQGALYEQYF.

The J gene is TRBJ1-4, the V gene TRBV6-5; D call uncertain. CDR1 is MNHEY and CDR2 is SVGAGI in the germline V gene. This CDR3 has 15 residues. The V gene lost 8 bases and the J gene lost 6 bases, with 19 bases spanning the gap. The CDR3 nucleotides are TGTGCCAGCCAACCTGGGAGGGTGAAGGATGAAAAACTGTTTTTT. Protein: CASQPGRVKDEKLFF.

This clone has just a few counts. The J gene is TRBJ1-5, the V gene TRBV18; unclear D gene. This CDR3 contains 18 residues. The V end lost 2 bases, the J end lost 0 bases, and 17 bases lay between the germline ends. In germline, CDR1 is KGHSH, CDR2 LQKENI. In DNA, the CDR3 is TGTGCCAGCTCACCAGATAGGCACGACACCTATAGCAATCAGCCCCAGCATTTT. This translates into CASSPDRHDTYSNQPQHF.

The V call is TRBV6-1, the J call TRBJ2-7, with D unclear. This CDR3 is built from 13 residues. Trimming took 1 base from V and 3 from J, leaving 7 bases between them. Germline assignment: CDR1 MNHNS and CDR2 SASEGT. The CDR3 DNA reads as TGTGCCAGCAGTGAAGGGGCCCTCTACGAGCAGTACTTC. This codes for CASSEGALYEQYF.

DNA of the CDR3: TGTGCCAGCAGCTTAGCGGCTAGCGGGGGGGCGGAGACCCAGTACTTC. Encoded protein: CASSLAASGGAETQYF. V gene TRBV7-2 combines with J gene TRBJ2-5, with 12 bases aligning to TRBD2. This CDR3 is built from 16 residues. V was clipped by 0 bases and J by 5 bases; unmatched bases: 4. CDR1 and CDR2 (germline): SGHTA, FQGNSA.

The V and J genes are TRBV28 and TRBJ1-1; D not certain. The CDR3 extends over 15 amino acids. CDR1 MDHEN and CDR2 SYDVKM come from the germline V gene. Trimming stripped 6 bases from V and 0 bases from J, with 14 bases between. The CDR3 nucleotides are TGTGCCAGCAGCCTCTCCTCGCAGGTGAACACTGAAGCTTTCTTT. It specifies CASSLSSQVNTEAFF.

The chain carries TRBV4-2 and TRBJ1-1; D remains unclear. The CDR3 runs 13 residues. V gave up 4 bases and J gave up 10 bases, with 16 bases separating them. Looked up from germline, CDR1 is LGHNA and CDR2 is YNFKEQ. CDR3 sequence reads: CASSPLSGVPAFF. The DNA for the CDR3 is TGTGCCAGCAGCCCCCTCAGCGGGGTGCCAGCTTTCTTT.

This chain links TRBV21-1 with TRBJ1-4; TRBD1, as called in the table, went unchecked against the DNA. TRBV21-1 represents a pseudogene. The length of the CDR3 is 17 residues. The CDR3 reads CASTNSAPQGKNEKLFF. The CDR3 DNA is TGTGCCAGCACCAACTCAGCGCCCCAGGGAAAAAATGAAAAACTGTTTTTT.

This chain links TRBV27 with TRBJ1-6; a weak D match, TRBD1 (6 bases). The germline V gene encodes CDR1 MNHEY and CDR2 SMNVEV (reference sequence). The CDR3 extends over 18 amino acids. V was pared by 0 bases and J by 10 bases, with 22 bases between. As DNA, the CDR3 is TGTGCCAGCAGTTTATCAGTCCCCCCGAGGGGGTCCAGCTCACCCCTCCACTTT. Its protein is CASSLSVPPRGSSSPLHF.

The chain has TRBV6-4 and TRBJ2-7, with TRBD2 identical over 12 bases. CDR3 size: 14 residues. The germline V gene encodes CDR1 MRHNA and CDR2 SNTAGT. V was pared by 3 bases and J by 4 bases, with 1 base of the junction left unmatched. The CDR3 coding sequence is TGTGCCAGCAGTGAAGGGACTAGCGGGTACGAGCAGTACTTC. This translates into CASSEGTSGYEQYF.

The rearrangement links TRBV5-6 to TRBJ2-5; 9 bases fit TRBD2. Germline V CDR1 and CDR2: SGHDT, YYEEEE. The CDR3 runs 15 residues. V shed 1 base, J shed 4 bases, and the junction held 5 bases outside the gene matches. The CDR3: CASSLTAGGRETQYF. The CDR3 DNA follows: TGTGCCAGCAGCTTGACGGCGGGAGGGAGAGAGACCCAGTACTTC.

This clone was picked up one time. The rearrangement uses TRBV4-3 and TRBJ1-4; D is possibly TRBD1 (5 bases). The CDR3 has 16 residues. Germline V lookup: CDR1 LGHNA, CDR2 YSLEER. Deletions cut 0 bases from V and 4 bases from J, with 12 bases between. The CDR3 reads CASSQESEGDNEKLFF. CDR3 in DNA: TGCGCCAGCAGCCAAGAAAGCGAAGGGGATAATGAAAAACTGTTTTTT.

The chain carries TRBV4-1 and TRBJ2-5, with TRBD1 matching over 7 bases. This CDR3 has 14 amino acids. CDR1 is MGHRA and CDR2 is YSYEKL in the germline V gene. V shed 4 bases and J 1 base; nucleotides not matched to a gene: 3. The CDR3 DNA sequence: TGCGCCAGCAGCCCGACAGGGTCCCAAGAGACCCAGTACTTC. The encoded protein is CASSPTGSQETQYF.

The chain is built from TRBV18 and TRBJ1-5; TRBD1 matches 9 bases. Germline V gives CDR1 KGHSH, CDR2 LQKENI. The CDR3 length is 15 residues. The junction had 6 bases not matched to a gene; V was cut back by 4 bases and J by 5 bases. CDR3 protein: CASSLGQGWDQPQHF. The CDR3 DNA is TGTGCCAGCTCACTCGGACAGGGGTGGGATCAGCCCCAGCATTTT.

The count of this clone is one. This rearrangement joins TRBV25-1 to TRBJ1-5; D gene uncertain. Per germline, CDR1 MGHDK and CDR2 SYGVNS. The germline V and J ends were trimmed by 3 bases and 0 bases, with 6 bases remaining between them. The CDR3 runs to 14 residues. CDR3 DNA sequence: TGTGCCAGCAGTGACTATAATAGCAATCAGCCCCAGCATTTT. Translating it yields CASSDYNSNQPQHF.

The chain is built from TRBV5-8 and TRBJ1-4; the D gene is possibly TRBD1 (6 bases). Germline-derived CDR1 and CDR2 are SGHTS and YDEGEE. Trimming pared 0 bases from V and 3 bases from J, leaving 6 bases between. This CDR3 is built from 14 residues. CDR3 sequence reads: CASSLDRANEKLFF. Here the CDR3 DNA reads TGTGCCAGCAGCTTGGACAGGGCTAATGAAAAACTGTTTTTT.

This rearrangement joins TRBV29-1 to TRBJ2-2, with D possibly matching TRBD1 (6 bases). The CDR3 totals 13 residues. The V gene lost 5 bases and the J gene lost 6 bases, with 13 bases spanning the gap. Germline assignment: CDR1 SQVTM and CDR2 ANQGSEA. The CDR3 sequence: CSVHRDGSGELFF. CDR3 nucleotide sequence: TGCAGCGTTCACAGGGATGGCTCCGGGGAGCTGTTTTTT.

The chain combines TRBV5-1 with TRBJ2-3; 8 bases map to TRBD2. This CDR3 has 13 residues. Germline lookup yields CDR1 SGHRS and CDR2 YFSETQ. The ends lost 3 bases at V and 7 bases at J; junction bases unmatched: 4. The CDR3, as DNA: TGCGCCAGCAGCTCGGGAGGGCCGTATACGCAGTATTTT. The encoded protein is CASSSGGPYTQYF.

V is TRBV6-6 and J is TRBJ2-7, with a tentative D call TRBD2 (5 bases). With 5 bases removed from V and 2 bases from J, the gap between germline ends came to 16 bases. Germline CDR1 and CDR2: MNHNY and SVGAGI (reference sequence). The CDR3 consists of 15 residues. CDR3 amino acids: CASSAPGGATYEQYF. Written as DNA, the CDR3 is TGTGCCAGCAGTGCCCCCGGAGGCGCTACCTACGAGCAGTACTTC.